The entry below gives a single T cell receptor (beta chain) sequence along with its context. Antigen specificity is unknown. This entry is derived from a study of cytomegalovirus exposure and HLA in healthy donors. Study-wide background: Unique TCR beta sequences numbering about 100 million came from 150 million to 200 million T cells in an earlier analysis. General observations from the study: The classifier reportedly diagnosed cytomegalovirus status with high sensitivity and specificity. The likely origin of a cluster of highly shared sequence variants was a sequencing artifact.

Primers included in the PCR were 60 Vbeta and 13 Jbeta primers. Assay: immunoSEQ multiplex PCR; the TCRdb copy retains only in-frame clones and omits some. The listing contains roughly 62,000 clones. Germline V gene data show CDR1 as MNHEY and CDR2 as SVGAGI. Trimming stripped 5 bases from V and 5 bases from J, with 9 bases between. CDR3 length: 12 amino acids. What was sequenced was PBMCs. This receptor was identified in a male donor in good health and CMV-seronegative. The chain carries TRBV6-5 and TRBJ1-2; no clear D. The CDR3 DNA reads as TGTGCCAGCAGTCATCACAGATATGGCTACACCTTC. It is translated as CASSHHRYGYTF.